Shown below are 9 T cell receptor beta chains from a single sample sequenced in a study of CD4 and CD8 cells across lung adenocarcinoma regions. TCRdb processed the PCR reads anew with MiXCR; each CDR3 protein has one entry. There are 9,500 to 11,000 distinct CDR3 sequences in the sample; less than 70% occur only once, and 88% lies in the top ten. Sequencing was done on a sample of CD8+ T cells from the margin of a lung tumor. The receptors originated from a male donor with lung adenocarcinoma. The CD4 and CD8 labels of this study may be unreliable.

This clonotype is termed medium-sized. The rearrangement uses TRBV6-1 and TRBJ2-1; maybe TRBD1 (7 bases). CDR1 and CDR2 from the germline V gene are MNHNS and SASEGT. CDR3 length: 16 amino acids. Written as DNA, the CDR3 is TGTTCAACACAGGGGACTTCGCCTAGCTCCTACAATGAGCAGTTCTTC. Encoded protein: CSTQGTSPSSYNEQFF.

By sample share, this clonotype is medium-sized. V gene TRBV6-5 combines with J gene TRBJ2-5; 9 nucleotides agree with TRBD2. Germline V gene lookup returns CDR1 MNHEY and CDR2 SVGAGI. V dropped 2 bases and J dropped 9; count of bases not matched to a gene: 7. The CDR3 totals 14 residues. Here the CDR3 reads CASSYGGSGRPQYF. The CDR3, as DNA: TGTGCCAGCAGTTACGGTGGTAGCGGGAGACCCCAGTACTTC.

The chain combines TRBV4-1 with TRBJ2-4; 11 positions agree with TRBD1. The ends lost 3 bases at V and 0 bases at J; junction bases unmatched: 10. Germline V gene data show CDR1 as MGHRA and CDR2 as YSYEKL. This CDR3 is built from 19 residues. DNA of the CDR3: TGCGCCAGCAGCCATGACGGGACAGGGGGAGTCCTAGCCAAAAACATTCAGTACTTC. It encodes CASSHDGTGGVLAKNIQYF.

This rearrangement joins TRBV6-1 to TRBJ2-1, with 10 nucleotides matching TRBD2. V shed 8 bases, J shed 8 bases, and the junction held 12 bases outside the gene matches. The germline V gene encodes CDR1 MNHNS and CDR2 SASEGT. The CDR3 totals 15 residues. The CDR3 protein is CASSWASGSPHEQFF. The CDR3 nucleotides read TGTGCCAGCTCATGGGCTAGCGGGAGCCCCCATGAGCAGTTCTTC.

There are many counts of this clonotype. The rearrangement joins TRBV10-3 to TRBJ2-1; 10 positions agree with TRBD2. The CDR3 sequence is 15 residues long. Germline assignment: CDR1 ENHRY and CDR2 SYGVKD. With 3 bases clipped from V and 6 bases from J, the junction kept 5 bases outside the gene matches. The CDR3 region has the DNA TGTGCCATCAGTGATGCTAGCGGGAGAAGCAATGAGCAGTTCTTC. Protein: CAISDASGRSNEQFF.

Notes on this clonotype: Sequence at one end of the junction differs from germline and may be a read error. This CDR3 reads CASRGAGSGDGDTQYF. In DNA form, the CDR3 reads TGTGCCAGCAGGGGGGCCGGGAGCGGGGACGGAGATACGCAGTACTTT. The chain employs TRBV6-1 and TRBJ2-3, with D possibly matching TRBD2 (7 bases). Germline assignment: CDR1 MNHNS and CDR2 SASEGT. This CDR3 region has 16 residues.

This clonotype was recorded once. The chain uses TRBV4-2 and TRBJ2-6; D not resolved. This CDR3 contains 17 residues. The germline V gene has CDR1 LGHNA and CDR2 YNFKEQ. Trimming left V 0 bases short and J 0 bases short, with 9 bases between. The CDR3 sequence is CASSQEIGYSGANVLTF. CDR3 coding DNA: TGTGCCAGCAGCCAAGAAATAGGGTACTCTGGGGCCAACGTCCTGACTTTC.

This clonotype was seen many times. The V call is TRBV10-1, the J call TRBJ1-3; D not certain. Germline CDR1 WNHNN, CDR2 SYGVQD (reference sequence). CDR3 length: 14 residues. The CDR3 nucleotides read TGCGCTCGGGGAGGGCTCTATGCTGGAAACACCATATATTTT. It translates to CARGGLYAGNTIYF.

CDR3 protein: CASRRTGSFTDTQYF. CDR3 bases: TGTGCCAGCAGAAGGACAGGGAGCTTCACAGATACGCAGTATTTT. The chain carries TRBV6-1 and TRBJ2-3; 8 bases map to TRBD1. Trimming cost V 6 bases and J 2 bases; bases outside gene matches: 7. The length of the CDR3 is 15 residues. The germline V gene encodes CDR1 MNHNS and CDR2 SASEGT.